The present T cell receptor beta chain was sequenced within a study of cytotoxic CD8 clonotypes in ibrutinib-treated CLL. Broader study findings: Against age-matched healthy donors, baseline clonality ran higher and tracked circulating CD8+ T-cell counts.

Germline V gene data show CDR1 as MDHEN and CDR2 as SYDVKM. The CDR3 extends over 14 amino acids. The ends were cut back, 3 bases at V and 1 base at J, with 7 bases in the middle. Details on this clone: Its antigen is undetermined.

TCRdb's copy holds only in-frame clones and misses some; the assay was immunoSEQ multiplex PCR. The table records 140,000 to 150,000 clones, approximately 80% of them present only once. The sample consisted of PBMCs, taken after 24 months of ibrutinib treatment. V and J are TRBV28 and TRBJ2-4; D gene ambiguous. This TCR came from a human donor with chronic lymphocytic leukemia. CDR3 region: CASSFLPAKNIQYF. CDR3 DNA sequence: TGTGCCAGCAGTTTTCTCCCGGCCAAAAACATTCAGTACTTC.